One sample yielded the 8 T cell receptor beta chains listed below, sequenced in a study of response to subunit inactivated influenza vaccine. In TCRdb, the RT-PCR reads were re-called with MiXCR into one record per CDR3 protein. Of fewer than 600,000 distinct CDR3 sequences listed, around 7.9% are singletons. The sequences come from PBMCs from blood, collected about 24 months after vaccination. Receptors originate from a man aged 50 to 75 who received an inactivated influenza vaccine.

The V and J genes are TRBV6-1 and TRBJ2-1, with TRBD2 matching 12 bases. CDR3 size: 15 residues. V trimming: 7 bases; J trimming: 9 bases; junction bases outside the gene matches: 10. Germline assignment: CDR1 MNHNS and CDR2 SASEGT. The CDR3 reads CASTLTSGRGSEQFF. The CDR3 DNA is TGTGCCAGCACCCTGACTAGCGGGAGAGGTAGTGAGCAGTTCTTC.

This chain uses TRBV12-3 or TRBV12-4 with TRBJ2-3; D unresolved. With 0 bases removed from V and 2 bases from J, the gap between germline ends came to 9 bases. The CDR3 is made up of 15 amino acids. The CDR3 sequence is CASSLAAPLTDTQYF. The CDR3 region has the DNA TGTGCCAGCAGTTTAGCGGCACCACTCACAGATACGCAGTATTTT.

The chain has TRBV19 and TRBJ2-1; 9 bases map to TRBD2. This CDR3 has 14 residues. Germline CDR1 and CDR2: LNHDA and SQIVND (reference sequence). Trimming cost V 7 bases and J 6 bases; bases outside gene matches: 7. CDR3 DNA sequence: TGTGCCAGTACCAGTAGCGGGAGCGCCAATGAGCAGTTCTTC. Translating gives CASTSSGSANEQFF.

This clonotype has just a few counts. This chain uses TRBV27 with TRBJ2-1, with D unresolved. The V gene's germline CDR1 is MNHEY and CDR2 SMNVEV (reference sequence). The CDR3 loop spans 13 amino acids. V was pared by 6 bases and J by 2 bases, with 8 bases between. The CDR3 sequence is CASRTLPYNEQFF. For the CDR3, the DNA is TGTGCCAGCAGGACTCTGCCCTACAATGAGCAGTTCTTC.

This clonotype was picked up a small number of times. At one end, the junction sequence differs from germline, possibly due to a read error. CDR3 nucleotide sequence: TGTGCCAGCACGACGAACCCCGGGGAGCTGTTTTTT. Residues: CASTTNPGELFF. This chain links TRBV9 with TRBJ2-2; no definite D call. This CDR3 has 12 amino acids. Germline V gene lookup returns CDR1 SGDLS and CDR2 YYNGEE.

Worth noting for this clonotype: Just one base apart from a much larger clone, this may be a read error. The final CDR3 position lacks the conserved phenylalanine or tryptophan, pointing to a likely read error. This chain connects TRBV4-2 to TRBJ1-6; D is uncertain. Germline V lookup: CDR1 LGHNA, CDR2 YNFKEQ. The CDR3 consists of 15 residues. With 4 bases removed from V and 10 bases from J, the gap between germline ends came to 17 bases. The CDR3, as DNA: TGTGCCAGCAGCCTTGACGTGAAATTAGAATCACCCCTCCACTGT. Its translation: CASSLDVKLESPLHC.

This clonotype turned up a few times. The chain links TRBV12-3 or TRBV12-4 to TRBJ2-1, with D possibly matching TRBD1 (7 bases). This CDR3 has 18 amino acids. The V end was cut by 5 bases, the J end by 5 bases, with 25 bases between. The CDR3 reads CASSLSRQGGRFNNEQFF. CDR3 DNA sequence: TGTGCCAGCAGTCTTTCTCGCCAGGGGGGACGATTTAACAATGAGCAGTTCTTC.

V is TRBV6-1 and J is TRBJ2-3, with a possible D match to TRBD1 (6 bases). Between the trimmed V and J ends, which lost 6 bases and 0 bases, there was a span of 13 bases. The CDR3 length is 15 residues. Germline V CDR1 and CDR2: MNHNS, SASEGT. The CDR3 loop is CASRSTGSSTDTQYF. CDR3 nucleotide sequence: TGTGCCAGCAGAAGTACAGGGTCTAGCACAGATACGCAGTATTTT.